A single sample is the source of the 17 T cell receptor beta chains below, sequenced in a study of blood T cell repertoires in COVID-19. Sequenced by immunoSEQ multiplex PCR; TCRdb stores in-frame clones only, minus some. The repertoire holds hundreds of thousands of clones, roughly 80% seen once, with around 4.7% in the top ten. Material for sequencing was peripheral blood. The receptor set was obtained from a woman between 65 and 79 years old with acute or convalescent COVID-19.

This chain joins TRBV18 and TRBJ1-3; D is unclear. This CDR3 spans 15 amino acids. CDR1 KGHSH and CDR2 LQKENI come from the germline V gene. With 3 bases removed from V and 0 bases from J, the gap between germline ends came to 9 bases. The CDR3 reads CASSPQKFSGNTIYF. The CDR3 coding sequence is TGTGCCAGCTCACCCCAGAAATTCTCTGGAAACACCATATATTTT.

This clone was counted between two and nine times. The chain joins TRBV30 to TRBJ2-7; TRBD1 aligns across 7 bases. V was clipped by 8 bases and J by 3 bases; unmatched bases: 10. Germline V CDR1 and CDR2: GTSNPN, SVGIG (reference sequence). The CDR3 is 13 amino acids. CDR3 protein: CAANRGSIYEQYF. The CDR3 DNA sequence: TGTGCCGCAAACAGGGGTTCCATCTACGAGCAGTACTTC. The full variable domain, rest sourced from reference TRBV30 and TRBJ2-7, is SQTIHQWPATLVQPVGSPLSLECTVEGTSNPNLYWYRQAAGRGLQLLFYSVGIGQISSEVPQNLSASRPQDRQFILSSKKLLLSDSGFYLCAANRGSIYEQYFGPGTRLTVT.

This clone has more than one count but fewer than ten. The gene calls are TRBV29-1 and TRBJ1-3; possibly TRBD1 for D (6 bases). Germline loops: CDR1 SQVTM, CDR2 ANQGSEA. CDR3 length: 15 amino acids. Trimming stripped 3 bases from V and 0 bases from J, with 12 bases between. The chain's CDR3 is CSVEGTPSSGNTIYF. The DNA of the CDR3 is TGCAGCGTTGAGGGGACACCCAGCTCTGGAAACACCATATATTTT.

Notes on this clone: The same CDR3 also results from other DNA sequences found in this sample. The rearrangement links TRBV7-6 to TRBJ1-5; D call uncertain. This CDR3 comprises 14 residues. V lost 5 bases to trimming and J lost 0 bases, with 8 bases between them. Germline V gene lookup returns CDR1 SGHVS and CDR2 FNYEAQ. The CDR3 loop reads CASSLQDSNQPQHF. CDR3 DNA sequence: TGTGCCAGCAGCCTTCAGGATAGCAATCAGCCCCAGCATTTT. Looking up the rest from reference TRBV7-6 and TRBJ1-5 gives the full variable domain: GAGVSQSPRYKVTKRGQDVALRCDPISGHVSLYWYRQALGQGPEFLTYFNYEAQQDKSGLPNDRFSAERPEGSISTLTIQRTEQRDSAMYRCASSLQDSNQPQHFGDGTRLSIL.

This clone was picked up many times. The chain uses TRBV28 and TRBJ1-2; perhaps TRBD1 as D (5 bases). CDR1 MDHEN and CDR2 SYDVKM come from the germline V gene. Between the trimmed V and J ends, which lost 8 bases and 1 base, there was a span of 14 bases. This CDR3 spans 14 amino acids. The CDR3 region has the DNA TGTGCCAGCGGGAGGGGAAGGGGTAACTATGGCTACACCTTC. The encoded protein is CASGRGRGNYGYTF.

V is TRBV5-1 and J is TRBJ1-4; D call uncertain. This CDR3 spans 15 amino acids. V dropped 0 bases and J dropped 5 bases, with 11 bases sitting between them. Germline-derived CDR1 and CDR2 are SGHRS and YFSETQ. The CDR3 loop is CASSLDNRRNEKLFF. CDR3 nucleotides: TGCGCCAGCAGCTTGGACAATCGGAGAAATGAAAAACTGTTTTTT.

V is TRBV5-6 and J is TRBJ2-2; maybe TRBD2 (5 bases). This CDR3 is built from 18 residues. CDR1 is SGHDT, CDR2 YYEEEE, per germline. V was pared by 2 bases and J by 2 bases, with 19 bases between. CDR3: CASSFLTGIPFNTGELFF. CDR3 nucleotides: TGTGCCAGCAGCTTCTTGACGGGGATACCATTTAACACCGGGGAGCTGTTTTTT.

In its sample, this clone was seen a few times. The chain has TRBV4-3 and TRBJ1-3; D gene ambiguous. Germline V gene lookup returns CDR1 LGHNA and CDR2 YSLEER. The CDR3 extends over 18 amino acids. V lost 0 bases and J 0 bases, leaving 15 bases between the germline ends. The CDR3 sequence: CASSQDRGPGSSGNTIYF. The CDR3, as DNA: TGCGCCAGCAGCCAAGATCGTGGTCCCGGGAGCTCTGGAAACACCATATATTTT.

This chain connects TRBV7-2 to TRBJ2-7; 7 bases line up with TRBD1. The V gene end was trimmed by 2 bases and the J gene end by 3 bases; junction bases not matched to a gene: 4. Germline CDR1 and CDR2: SGHTA and FQGNSA. There are 14 residues in the CDR3. The CDR3 bases are TGTGCCAGCAGCTTAACACAGGGGCTCTACGAGCAGTACTTC. Encoded protein: CASSLTQGLYEQYF.

This chain links TRBV27 with TRBJ1-2; 8 bases match TRBD1. The CDR3 sequence is 21 residues long. Germline CDR1 is MNHEY and CDR2 is SMNVEV (reference sequence). The V segment lost 0 bases and the J segment 4 bases; nucleotides outside the gene matches: 22. The CDR3 loop reads CASSLSPYQPQLWTGSYGYTF. The CDR3 nucleotides are TGTGCCAGCAGTTTATCGCCCTACCAACCTCAACTGTGGACAGGGAGCTATGGCTACACCTTC.

V gene TRBV5-8 combines with J gene TRBJ1-1; D remains ambiguous. Trimming took 3 bases from V and 0 from J, leaving 12 bases between them. The length of the CDR3 is 15 residues. CDR1 and CDR2 from the germline V gene are SGHTS and YDEGEE. CDR3 sequence reads: CASSSPSTMNTEAFF. The CDR3 DNA reads as TGTGCCAGCAGCTCCCCGTCGACAATGAACACTGAAGCTTTCTTT.

V and J are TRBV7-2 and TRBJ1-5; 7 bases match TRBD1. The junction had 4 bases not matched to a gene; V was cut back by 1 base and J by 7 bases. The CDR3 loop spans 14 amino acids. Per germline, CDR1 SGHTA and CDR2 FQGNSA. The CDR3 reads CASSLVGGGQPQHF. The CDR3 region has the DNA TGTGCCAGCAGCTTAGTTGGAGGGGGCCAGCCCCAGCATTTT.

V and J are TRBV18 and TRBJ1-1; weak D call: TRBD1 (6 bases). The CDR3 is 16 residues long. Trimming removed 3 bases at V and 0 bases at J, with 14 bases between. From germline, CDR1 is KGHSH and CDR2 LQKENI. The CDR3 nucleotides are TGTGCCAGCTCACCGCGGACAGTGCGTATGAACACTGAAGCTTTCTTT. This codes for CASSPRTVRMNTEAFF.

This clone was detected only once. The chain carries TRBV28 and TRBJ1-3; 10 nucleotides line up with TRBD1. The germline CDR1 and CDR2 sequences are MDHEN and SYDVKM. The CDR3 has 19 amino acids. Germline trimming cut 8 bases from V and 2 bases from J; bases unmatched to any gene: 18. CDR3 protein: CASLTPGDRGRLTGNTIYF. The CDR3 nucleotides are TGTGCCAGCCTTACCCCCGGAGACAGGGGGCGTCTAACTGGAAACACCATATATTTT.

This clone was counted a few times. The CDR3 reads CSYGQTNTEAFF. The CDR3, as DNA: TGCAGCTACGGACAAACGAACACTGAAGCTTTCTTT. V and J are TRBV29-1 and TRBJ1-1; D might be TRBD1 (5 bases). This CDR3 comprises 12 residues. Germline CDR1 reads SQVTM; CDR2 reads ANQGSEA. Trimming pared 8 bases from V and 1 base from J, leaving 11 bases between.

This clone showed up just a few times. The chain joins TRBV6-5 to TRBJ1-5; 7 bases agree with TRBD1. Germline V gives CDR1 MNHEY, CDR2 SVGAGI. With V trimmed by 4 bases and J by 4 bases, 4 bases remained unmatched. This CDR3 has 14 residues. CDR3 sequence: CASSSDRKNQPQHF. The CDR3 nucleotides read TGTGCCAGCAGTTCGGACAGGAAAAATCAGCCCCAGCATTTT.

For this clone: This sample also contains other DNA sequences that code for the same CDR3. V and J are TRBV10-3 and TRBJ1-6; 8 bases are shared with TRBD1. Germline CDR1 reads ENHRY; CDR2 reads SYGVKD. This CDR3 region has 13 residues. V lost 8 bases to trimming and J lost 8 bases; unmatched junction nucleotides: 5. CDR3 residues: CAIQGQGDSPLHF. CDR3 DNA sequence: TGTGCCATCCAAGGACAGGGAGATTCACCCCTCCACTTT.